These T cell receptor beta chains were read from a single sample in a study of blood T cells in healthy people across ages. One entry per CDR3 protein results from TCRdb running MiXCR on the 5' RACE reads. Of about a million distinct CDR3 sequences detected, 51% appear once; the ten largest clones hold around 21%. The material sequenced was blood. The receptor set was obtained from a woman aged 60-70 years in good health. CDR3s include the opening cysteine and the closing phenylalanine or tryptophan. D genes are given only for firm matches. Rows may omit the clone size; those that give it use once, few, many or a size class.

D	size	J	V	CDR3	DNA
.	.	TRBJ2-3	TRBV2	CASTLGGANTDTQYF	TGTGCCAGCACCCTTGGGGGAGCGAACACAGATACGCAGTATTTT
.	.	TRBJ2-1	TRBV6-1	CASSGVYSSNEQFF	TGTGCCAGCAGTGGTGTGTACAGTAGCAATGAGCAGTTCTTC
.	.	TRBJ1-1	TRBV5-1	CASSLTVSNTEAFF	TGCGCCAGCAGCCTGACGGTTTCGAACACTGAAGCTTTCTTT
.	.	TRBJ2-1	TRBV28	CASSRTSLSSGEQFF	TGTGCCAGCAGTCGAACCTCGCTTTCATCAGGGGAGCAGTTCTTC
.	.	TRBJ2-5	TRBV28	CASSWGQPVKTQYF	TGTGCCAGCAGTTGGGGGCAACCGGTCAAGACCCAGTACTTC
.	.	TRBJ1-2	TRBV5-1	CASSVSARGGYTF	TGCGCCAGCAGCGTGTCTGCCCGGGGAGGCTACACCTTC
.	.	TRBJ2-5	TRBV24-1	CATSDLLGSEGPGTQYF	TGTGCCACCAGTGATTTGCTCGGGAGCGAGGGGCCTGGGACCCAGTACTTC
TRBD1	.	TRBJ2-7	TRBV18	CASSPTGTVYEQYF	TGTGCCAGCTCACCAACCGGGACAGTCTACGAGCAGTACTTC
.	.	TRBJ1-1	TRBV18	CASSPNGRTGAFF	TGTGCCAGCTCACCAAACGGTCGGACGGGGGCTTTCTTT
TRBD1	.	TRBJ1-2	TRBV18	CASSPPRDSSGYTF	TGTGCCAGCTCACCACCACGGGACAGTTCTGGCTACACCTTC
TRBD1	few	TRBJ2-5	TRBV10-1	CASSDPGGEETQYF	TGCGCCAGCAGTGACCCAGGGGGCGAAGAGACCCAGTACTTC
.	.	TRBJ2-7	TRBV4-1	CASSQVGRLYEQYF	TGCGCCAGCAGCCAGGTGGGACGGTTATACGAGCAGTACTTC
TRBD2	.	TRBJ2-1	TRBV9	CASSVRQTSGSNEQFF	TGTGCCAGCAGCGTCAGGCAGACTAGCGGGAGCAATGAGCAGTTCTTC
.	few	TRBJ2-3	TRBV24-1	CATSGGVLGGTDTQYF	TGTGCCACCAGTGGAGGAGTGTTAGGGGGAACAGATACGCAGTATTTT
TRBD1	few	TRBJ2-7	TRBV12-3/TRBV12-4	CASRGSGQGLHEQYF	TGTGCCAGCAGAGGCTCGGGACAGGGCCTCCACGAGCAGTACTTC
.	.	TRBJ2-5	TRBV7-6	CASAAQETQYF	TGTGCCAGCGCCGCCCAAGAGACCCAGTACTTC
.	.	TRBJ2-7	TRBV24-1	CATSEGDLRDYEQYF	TGTGCCACCAGTGAAGGGGACTTGAGGGACTACGAGCAGTACTTC
.	.	TRBJ2-7	TRBV29-1	CSVRHSYEQYF	TGCAGCGTCCGGCACTCCTACGAGCAGTACTTC
.	.	TRBJ1-6	TRBV12-3/TRBV12-4	CASSLAEDSPLHF	TGTGCCAGCAGTTTAGCGGAGGATTCACCCCTCCACTTT
.	few	TRBJ2-5	TRBV12-3/TRBV12-4	CASSFQGSSETQYF	TGTGCCAGCAGTTTTCAGGGTTCGTCGGAGACCCAGTACTTC
.	once	TRBJ2-7	TRBV20-1	CSAMSGPYEQYF	TGCAGTGCTATGAGCGGTCCCTACGAGCAGTACTTC
TRBD2	.	TRBJ2-3	TRBV28	CASSSQEAGGTDTQYF	TGTGCCAGCAGTTCCCAGGAGGCGGGAGGGACAGATACGCAGTATTTT
TRBD1	many	TRBJ2-7	TRBV29-1	CSVRQGTYEQYF	TGCAGCGTAAGACAGGGGACCTACGAGCAGTACTTC
TRBD2	few	TRBJ2-1	TRBV20-1	CSAPTSGGSYNEQFF	TGCAGTGCTCCCACCAGCGGGGGCTCCTACAATGAGCAGTTCTTC
.	few	TRBJ1-5	TRBV7-2	CASSLIGTQPQHF	TGTGCCAGCAGCTTAATAGGGACTCAGCCCCAGCATTTT
.	.	TRBJ1-2	TRBV7-2	CASSIRTGGPLGYTF	TGTGCCAGCAGCATTCGGACGGGAGGGCCCCTAGGCTACACCTTC
TRBD1	.	TRBJ1-2	TRBV3-1	CASSQVIAQGAYGYTF	TGTGCCAGCAGCCAAGTGATAGCACAGGGGGCCTATGGCTACACCTTC
TRBD2	.	TRBJ2-7	TRBV20-1	CSARTSGRDEQYF	TGCAGTGCTAGAACTAGCGGGAGGGACGAGCAGTACTTC
TRBD2	few	TRBJ2-7	TRBV5-5	CASSLDAGTSSYEQYF	TGTGCCAGCAGCTTGGATGCTGGGACTAGCTCCTACGAGCAGTACTTC
TRBD1	few	TRBJ1-2	TRBV20-1	CSAEWTGDRYTF	TGCAGTGCAGAATGGACAGGGGATCGCTACACCTTC
TRBD1	.	TRBJ2-7	TRBV9	CASSSGPRDRGGYEQYF	TGTGCCAGCAGCTCGGGCCCCCGGGACAGGGGAGGGTACGAGCAGTACTTC
TRBD1	.	TRBJ2-3	TRBV6-1	CASRETGGATDTQYF	TGTGCCAGCAGAGAAACAGGGGGCGCGACAGATACGCAGTATTTT
.	.	TRBJ2-1	TRBV6-4	CASSPWASRANEQFF	TGTGCCAGCAGCCCCTGGGCTAGCAGGGCCAATGAGCAGTTCTTC
.	.	TRBJ2-6	TRBV20-1	CSASDFTGANVLTF	TGCAGTGCTTCGGACTTTACTGGGGCCAACGTCCTGACTTTC
TRBD2	few	TRBJ2-1	TRBV20-1	CSASGLAGTKTPYNEQFF	TGCAGTGCTAGCGGACTAGCGGGTACAAAAACTCCCTACAATGAGCAGTTCTTC
.	.	TRBJ2-2	TRBV6-5	CASRDSTAGELFF	TGTGCCAGCAGGGACAGCACGGCCGGGGAGCTGTTTTTT
.	.	TRBJ1-5	TRBV28	CATTRHSNQPQHF	TGTGCCACTACGAGGCACAGCAATCAGCCCCAGCATTTT
.	.	TRBJ1-1	TRBV6-2/TRBV6-3	CASSKQVLNTEAFF	TGTGCCAGCAGTAAACAGGTTTTGAACACTGAAGCTTTCTTT
TRBD1	.	TRBJ2-7	TRBV20-1	CSADRDSHNEQYF	TGCAGTGCTGACCGGGACAGTCATAACGAGCAGTACTTC
TRBD1	few	TRBJ1-1	TRBV29-1	CSGRTGSLTEAFF	TGCAGCGGGAGGACAGGGAGCCTAACTGAAGCTTTCTTT
TRBD2	.	TRBJ2-3	TRBV6-5	CASSYLQLAGVLVGTDTQYF	TGTGCCAGCAGTTACCTACAACTAGCGGGAGTGCTAGTGGGCACAGATACGCAGTATTTT
.	.	TRBJ2-7	TRBV6-5	CASSYSTGFAYEQYF	TGTGCCAGCAGTTACTCGACGGGTTTCGCCTACGAGCAGTACTTC
TRBD1	few	TRBJ2-3	TRBV4-1	CASSQERPGGDTDTQYF	TGCGCCAGCAGCCAAGAAAGGCCAGGGGGCGACACAGATACGCAGTATTTT
TRBD1	.	TRBJ2-1	TRBV3-1	CASSRGTDWYNEQFF	TGTGCCAGCAGCCGAGGGACAGACTGGTACAATGAGCAGTTCTTC
TRBD2	.	TRBJ2-1	TRBV6-6	CASSTPSYRGSRDEQFF	TGTGCCAGCAGCACCCCGAGTTATCGCGGGAGTAGGGATGAGCAGTTCTTC
TRBD1	.	TRBJ2-1	TRBV4-2	CASHPGDSDYNEQFF	TGTGCCAGCCATCCAGGGGACAGCGATTACAATGAGCAGTTCTTC
TRBD1	few	TRBJ2-7	TRBV9	CASSVGTGLGEQYF	TGTGCCAGCAGCGTGGGGACAGGGTTGGGCGAGCAGTACTTC
.	.	TRBJ1-2	TRBV2	CASSPIRWTGYGYTF	TGTGCCAGCAGTCCCATACGCTGGACCGGCTATGGCTACACCTTC
TRBD1	few	TRBJ2-1	TRBV5-1	CASSEGQGNYNEQFF	TGCGCCAGCAGCGAGGGACAGGGAAACTACAATGAGCAGTTCTTC
.	few	TRBJ2-3	TRBV4-2	CASTGVGSADTQYF	TGTGCCAGCACAGGGGTAGGAAGCGCAGATACGCAGTATTTT
.	.	TRBJ1-1	TRBV7-9	CASSLAAGKNTEAFF	TGTGCCAGCAGCTTAGCGGCGGGCAAGAACACTGAAGCTTTCTTT
TRBD1	.	TRBJ2-1	TRBV15	CATSRVRDRDNEQFF	TGTGCCACCAGCAGAGTTAGAGACAGGGACAATGAGCAGTTCTTC
.	once	TRBJ1-2	TRBV19	CASSLRLGRIANYGYTF	TGTGCCAGTAGCTTGAGGCTTGGGCGGATCGCTAACTATGGCTACACCTTC
.	few	TRBJ2-7	TRBV4-3	CASSQASGFAYEQYF	TGCGCCAGCAGCCAAGCCTCAGGGTTTGCTTACGAGCAGTACTTC
.	.	TRBJ2-7	TRBV10-2	CASSDPTNEQYF	TGCGCCAGCAGTGACCCGACCAATGAGCAGTACTTC
TRBD1	.	TRBJ2-7	TRBV4-1	CASSYSGTGFYEQYF	TGCGCCAGCAGCTACTCTGGGACAGGCTTCTACGAGCAGTACTTC
TRBD2	few	TRBJ2-7	TRBV27	CASSPGTSGINEQYF	TGTGCCAGCAGTCCCGGGACTAGCGGGATCAACGAGCAGTACTTC
TRBD2	once	TRBJ2-7	TRBV3-1	CASSPGTSGWGEQYF	TGTGCCAGCAGCCCGGGGACTAGCGGATGGGGGGAGCAGTACTTC